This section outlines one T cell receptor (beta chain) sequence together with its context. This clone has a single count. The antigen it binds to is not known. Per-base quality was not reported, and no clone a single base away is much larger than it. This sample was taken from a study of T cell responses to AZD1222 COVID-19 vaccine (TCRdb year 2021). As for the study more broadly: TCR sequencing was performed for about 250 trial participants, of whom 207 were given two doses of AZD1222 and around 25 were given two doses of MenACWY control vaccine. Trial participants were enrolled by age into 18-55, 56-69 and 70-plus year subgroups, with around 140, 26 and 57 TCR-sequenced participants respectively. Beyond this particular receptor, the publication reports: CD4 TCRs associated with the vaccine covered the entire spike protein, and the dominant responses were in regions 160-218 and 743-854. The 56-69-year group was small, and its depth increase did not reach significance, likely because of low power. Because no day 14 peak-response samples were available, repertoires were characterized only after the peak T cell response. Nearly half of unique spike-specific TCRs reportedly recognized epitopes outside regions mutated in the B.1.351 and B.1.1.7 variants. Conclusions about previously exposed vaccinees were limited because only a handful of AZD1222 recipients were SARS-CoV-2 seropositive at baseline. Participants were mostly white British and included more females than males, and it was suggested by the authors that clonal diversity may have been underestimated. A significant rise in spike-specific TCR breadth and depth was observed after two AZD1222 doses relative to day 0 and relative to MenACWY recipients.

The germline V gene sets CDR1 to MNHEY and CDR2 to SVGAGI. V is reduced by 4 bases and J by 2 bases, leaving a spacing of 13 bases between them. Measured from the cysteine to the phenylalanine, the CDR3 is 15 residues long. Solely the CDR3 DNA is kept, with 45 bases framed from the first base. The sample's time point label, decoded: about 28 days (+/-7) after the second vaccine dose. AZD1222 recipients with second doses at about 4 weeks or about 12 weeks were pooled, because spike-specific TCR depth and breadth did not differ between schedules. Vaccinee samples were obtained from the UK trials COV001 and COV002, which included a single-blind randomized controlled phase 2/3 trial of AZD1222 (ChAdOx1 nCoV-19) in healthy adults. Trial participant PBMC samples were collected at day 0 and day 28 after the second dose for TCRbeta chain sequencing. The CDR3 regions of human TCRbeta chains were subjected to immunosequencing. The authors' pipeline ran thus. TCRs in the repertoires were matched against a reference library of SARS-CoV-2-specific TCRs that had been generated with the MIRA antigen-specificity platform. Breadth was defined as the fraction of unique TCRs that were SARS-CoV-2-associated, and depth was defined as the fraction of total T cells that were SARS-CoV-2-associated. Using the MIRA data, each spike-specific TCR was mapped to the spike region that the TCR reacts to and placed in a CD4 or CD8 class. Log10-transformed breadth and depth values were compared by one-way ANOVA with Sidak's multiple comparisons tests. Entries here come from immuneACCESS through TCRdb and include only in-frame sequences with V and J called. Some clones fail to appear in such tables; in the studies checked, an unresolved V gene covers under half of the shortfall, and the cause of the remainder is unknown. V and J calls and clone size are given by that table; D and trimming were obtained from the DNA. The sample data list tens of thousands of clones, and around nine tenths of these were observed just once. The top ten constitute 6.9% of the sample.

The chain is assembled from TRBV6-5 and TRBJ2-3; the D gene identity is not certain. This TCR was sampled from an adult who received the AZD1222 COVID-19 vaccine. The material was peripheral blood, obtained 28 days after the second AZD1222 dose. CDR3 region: CASSSRDQITDTQYF. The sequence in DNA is TGTGCCAGCAGTTCGCGTGACCAAATCACAGATACGCAGTATTTT.